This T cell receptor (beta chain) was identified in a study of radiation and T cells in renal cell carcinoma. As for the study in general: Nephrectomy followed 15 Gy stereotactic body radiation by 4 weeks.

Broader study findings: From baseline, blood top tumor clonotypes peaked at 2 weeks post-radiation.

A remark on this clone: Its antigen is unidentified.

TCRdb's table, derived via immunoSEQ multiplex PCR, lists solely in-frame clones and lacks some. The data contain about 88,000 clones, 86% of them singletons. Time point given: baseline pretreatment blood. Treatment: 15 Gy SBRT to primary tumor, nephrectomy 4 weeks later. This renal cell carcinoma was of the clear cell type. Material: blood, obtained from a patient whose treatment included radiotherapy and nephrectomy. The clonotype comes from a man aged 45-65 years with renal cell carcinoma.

The CDR3 nucleotides read TGTGCCAGCAGTGCCGGGACAGGGTATGGCTACACCTTC. It encodes CASSAGTGYGYTF. The rearrangement joins TRBV6-1 to TRBJ1-2, with 9 bases aligning to TRBD1. Germline values: CDR1 MNHNS, CDR2 SASEGT. CDR3 size: 13 residues. V shed 4 bases and J 5 bases; nucleotides not matched to a gene: 2.